This TCR beta chain was profiled in a study of blood T cell repertoires in COVID-19. About the research overall: The samples span acute and convalescent COVID-19 from the United States, Italy and Spain. PBMCs, B-cell-depleted T cells, or T cells were the source of the cDNA or gDNA that made up the material.

As handled by the study authors: Estimated nucleated cell counts came from reference gene primer amplification. The table came from immunoSEQ multiplex PCR; TCRdb's copy has only in-frame clones and leaves some out. V and J calls plus clone size are reproduced from that table; the DNA served to infer D and trimming. The sample holds fewer than 500,000 clones, roughly 80% seen once. The CDR3 consists of 16 residues. With 5 bases clipped from V and 2 bases from J, the junction kept 8 bases outside the gene matches. Germline loops: CDR1 LNHDA, CDR2 SQIVND (reference sequence). The clonotype was recovered from a human donor with acute or convalescent COVID-19. The donor label of this sample is uncertain. Sequences were obtained from peripheral blood. The rearrangement uses TRBV19 and TRBJ1-5; 8 bases agree with TRBD1. The CDR3 here is CASSPSLDRGNQPQHF. Written as DNA, the CDR3 is TGTGCCAGTAGTCCGAGCCTGGACAGGGGCAATCAGCCCCAGCATTTT. The full variable domain, in which reference TRBV19 and TRBJ1-5 provide the parts outside the CDR3, is DGGITQSPKYLFRKEGQNVTLSCEQNLNHDAMYWYRQDPGQGLRLIYYSQIVNDFQKGDIAEGYSVSREKKESFPLTVTSAQKNPTAFYLCASSPSLDRGNQPQHFGDGTRLSIL.